These 17 T cell receptor beta chains came from one sample sequenced in a study of CD8+ T cells in alopecia areata. Once RNA had been extracted, it was reverse transcribed into cDNA to act as the sequencing template. TCRdb keeps only in-frame clones here, not all; method: immunoSEQ multiplex PCR. This sample carries tens of thousands of clones, roughly 47% of them seen once, and the ten largest clones take about 6%. Sequenced material: NKG2D-high CD8+ T cells sorted from blood. The source of these receptors is a human donor with alopecia areata.

This clone was picked up a small number of times. The rearrangement joins TRBV29-1 to TRBJ2-7; TRBD2 is a possible D gene (6 bases). CDR1 is SQVTM, CDR2 ANQGSEA, per germline. The CDR3 covers 12 residues. The ends were cut back, 6 bases at V and 0 bases at J, with 9 bases in the middle. DNA for the CDR3: TGCAGCGTCCGACTAGGCTCCTACGAGCAGTACTTC. Translation: CSVRLGSYEQYF.

The chain carries TRBV5-1 and TRBJ2-7, with a weak D call TRBD1 (6 bases). The germline gives CDR1 SGHRS, CDR2 YFSETQ. The CDR3 consists of 13 residues. Trimming stripped 3 bases from V and 3 bases from J, with 10 bases between. This chain's CDR3 is CASSSRDNYEQYF. The CDR3 nucleotides are TGCGCCAGCAGCTCCCGGGACAACTACGAGCAGTACTTC. Full variable domain (outside the CDR3, taken from reference TRBV5-1 and TRBJ2-7): KAGVTQTPRYLIKTRGQQVTLSCSPISGHRSVSWYQQTPGQGLQFLFEYFSETQRNKGNFPGRFSGRQFSNSRSEMNVSTLELGDSALYLCASSSRDNYEQYFGPGTRLTVT.

This clone was recorded a few times. The rearrangement links TRBV28 to TRBJ2-1; the D is unclear. This CDR3 is built from 11 residues. The germline CDR1 and CDR2 sequences are MDHEN and SYDVKM. The V and J ends lost 5 bases and 8 bases respectively, with 7 bases between them. The CDR3 region is CASSPGDEQFF. The CDR3 nucleotides are TGTGCCAGCAGTCCCGGCGATGAGCAGTTCTTC.

This chain uses TRBV2 with TRBJ1-2; 8 bases agree with TRBD1. This CDR3 region has 13 residues. V was clipped by 6 bases and J by 6 bases; unmatched bases: 6. Germline values: CDR1 SNHLY, CDR2 FYNNEI. CDR3 sequence: CASSATGVHGYTF. The CDR3 DNA is TGTGCCAGCAGCGCGACAGGGGTTCATGGCTACACCTTC.

This clone is medium-sized within its sample. This sequence joins TRBV7-9 and TRBJ2-1, with D tentatively TRBD2 (6 bases). This CDR3 spans 15 amino acids. Trimming pared 6 bases from V and 3 bases from J, leaving 15 bases between. Germline loops: CDR1 SEHNR, CDR2 FQNEAQ (reference sequence). CDR3 sequence (DNA): TGTGCCAGCAGGCCAACCGGGACTGACTACAATGAGCAGTTCTTC. It codes for CASRPTGTDYNEQFF. Filled out from reference TRBV7-9 and TRBJ2-1, the complete variable domain reads DTGVSQNPRHKITKRGQNVTFRCDPISEHNRLYWYRQTLGQGPEFLTYFQNEAQLEKSRLLSDRFSAERPKGSFSTLEIQRTEQGDSAMYLCASRPTGTDYNEQFFGPGTRLTVL.

The chain combines TRBV29-1 with TRBJ2-1; TRBD2 agrees at 7 bases. There are 16 residues in the CDR3. Looked up from germline, CDR1 is SQVTM and CDR2 is ANQGSEA. V shed 3 bases and J 3 bases; nucleotides not matched to a gene: 11. The CDR3 nucleotides are TGCAGCGTTGAGGCTCGAACTAGCGAATACTACAATGAGCAGTTCTTC. Translated, it gives CSVEARTSEYYNEQFF.

This clone is a singleton in its sample. The J gene is TRBJ1-2, the V gene TRBV11-2; D is unclear. Germline V gives CDR1 SGHAT, CDR2 FQNNGV. V was shortened by 1 base and J by 2 bases, with 5 bases between the two germline ends. This CDR3 has 13 residues. Here the CDR3 DNA reads TGTGCCAGCAGCTTAGCGGGGAACTATGGCTACACCTTC. This encodes CASSLAGNYGYTF.

This chain joins TRBV5-1 and TRBJ2-3; D remains ambiguous. Germline V CDR1 and CDR2: SGHRS, YFSETQ. V lost 0 bases to trimming and J lost 4 bases, with 9 bases between them. This CDR3 contains 14 residues. The CDR3 coding sequence is TGCGCCAGCAGCTTGGGGACGGATTCAGATACGCAGTATTTT. Amino acid sequence: CASSLGTDSDTQYF.

The rearrangement links TRBV6-5 to TRBJ1-2; no definite D call. CDR3 size: 15 residues. V dropped 8 bases and J dropped 4 bases, with 20 bases sitting between them. The V gene's germline CDR1 is MNHEY and CDR2 SVGAGI. DNA for the CDR3: TGTGCCAGCGATCTCGGCAGGAACTACGGCTATGGCTACACCTTC. Its translation is CASDLGRNYGYGYTF.

The J gene is TRBJ2-2, the V gene TRBV30; TRBD2 might be the D (5 bases). CDR3 length equals 11 residues. V dropped 4 bases and J dropped 5 bases, with 5 bases sitting between them. Germline V gives CDR1 GTSNPN, CDR2 SVGIG (reference sequence). CDR3 residues: CAWTGTGELFF. CDR3 nucleotides: TGTGCCTGGACGGGGACCGGGGAGCTGTTTTTT. The whole variable domain, filled in from reference TRBV30 and TRBJ2-2, reads SQTIHQWPATLVQPVGSPLSLECTVEGTSNPNLYWYRQAAGRGLQLLFYSVGIGQISSEVPQNLSASRPQDRQFILSSKKLLLSDSGFYLCAWTGTGELFFGEGSRLTVL.

This clone was observed a few times. The J gene is TRBJ2-5, the V gene TRBV11-2; 8 nucleotides line up with TRBD1. V shed 0 bases and J 5 bases; nucleotides not matched to a gene: 2. The CDR3 spans 14 residues. The germline CDR1 and CDR2 sequences are SGHAT and FQNNGV. CDR3 protein: CASSLDYRGETQYF. The CDR3 DNA reads as TGTGCCAGCAGCTTAGATTACAGGGGGGAGACCCAGTACTTC.

V usage is TRBV30 and J usage is TRBJ2-1; D remains unclear. Germline V gene lookup returns CDR1 GTSNPN and CDR2 SVGIG (reference sequence). This CDR3 spans 12 amino acids. Deletions cut 5 bases from V and 2 bases from J, with 7 bases between. The CDR3 bases are TGTGCCTGGGCCGGCGCCTACAATGAGCAGTTCTTC. This gives the protein CAWAGAYNEQFF.

The chain carries TRBV9 and TRBJ2-2, with D hard to call. The germline CDR1 and CDR2 sequences are SGDLS and YYNGEE. The CDR3 runs 13 residues. The V end lost 8 bases, the J end lost 4 bases, and 12 bases lay between the germline ends. The CDR3 reads CASTFSSTGELFF. CDR3 bases: TGTGCCAGTACCTTTAGCTCCACCGGGGAGCTGTTTTTT.

This clone appeared a few times. This chain uses TRBV5-1 with TRBJ2-1; D call uncertain. CDR1 SGHRS and CDR2 YFSETQ come from the germline V gene. The CDR3 runs 15 residues. Trimming took 0 bases from V and 10 from J, leaving 17 bases between them. The CDR3 sequence: CASSLALPRTEEQFF. CDR3 DNA: TGCGCCAGCAGCTTGGCTCTTCCTAGGACGGAGGAGCAGTTCTTC.

The rearrangement links TRBV11-2 to TRBJ2-1; D possibly corresponds to TRBD2 (6 bases). This CDR3 has 12 amino acids. The V gene's germline CDR1 is SGHAT and CDR2 FQNNGV. V lost 4 bases to trimming and J lost 10 bases, with 11 bases between them. The CDR3 loop is CASSSLEGEQFF. The DNA of the CDR3 is TGTGCCAGCAGCTCTTTGGAGGGCGAGCAGTTCTTC.

The chain recombines TRBV27 with TRBJ2-1; 8 nucleotides line up with TRBD2. V lost 7 bases to trimming and J lost 3 bases; unmatched junction nucleotides: 5. Germline V CDR1 and CDR2: MNHEY, SMNVEV (reference sequence). The CDR3 loop spans 14 amino acids. The CDR3 region is CASKPGGDYNEQFF. In DNA form, the CDR3 reads TGTGCCAGCAAACCCGGGGGGGACTACAATGAGCAGTTCTTC.

This clone was counted a few times. This sample includes further DNA sequences coding for the same CDR3. The gene calls are TRBV29-1 and TRBJ1-2; D is possibly TRBD1 (6 bases). Trimming stripped 3 bases from V and 3 bases from J, with 8 bases between. The length of the CDR3 is 12 residues. Germline V gene lookup returns CDR1 SQVTM and CDR2 ANQGSEA. The CDR3 sequence is CSVENRDYGYTF. CDR3 in DNA: TGCAGCGTTGAGAACAGGGACTATGGCTACACCTTC.